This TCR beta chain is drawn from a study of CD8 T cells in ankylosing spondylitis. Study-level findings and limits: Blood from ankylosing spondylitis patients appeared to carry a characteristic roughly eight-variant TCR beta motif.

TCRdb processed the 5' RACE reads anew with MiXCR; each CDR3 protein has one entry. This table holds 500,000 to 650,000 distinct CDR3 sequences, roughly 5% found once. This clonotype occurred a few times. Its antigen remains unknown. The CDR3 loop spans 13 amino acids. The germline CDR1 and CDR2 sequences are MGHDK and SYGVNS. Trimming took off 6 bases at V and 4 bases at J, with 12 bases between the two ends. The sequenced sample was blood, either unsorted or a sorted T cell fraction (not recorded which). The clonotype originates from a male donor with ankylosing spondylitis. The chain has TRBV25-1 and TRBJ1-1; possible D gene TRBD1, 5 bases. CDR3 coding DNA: TGTGCCAGCAGAGGTTACGGGGGCACTGAAGCTTTCTTT. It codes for CASRGYGGTEAFF. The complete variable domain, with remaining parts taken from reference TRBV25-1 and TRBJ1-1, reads EADIYQTPRYLVIGTGKKITLECSQTMGHDKMYWYQQDPGMELHLIHYSYGVNSTEKGDLSSESTVSRIRTEHFPLTLESARPSHTSQYLCASRGYGGTEAFFGQGTRLTVV.